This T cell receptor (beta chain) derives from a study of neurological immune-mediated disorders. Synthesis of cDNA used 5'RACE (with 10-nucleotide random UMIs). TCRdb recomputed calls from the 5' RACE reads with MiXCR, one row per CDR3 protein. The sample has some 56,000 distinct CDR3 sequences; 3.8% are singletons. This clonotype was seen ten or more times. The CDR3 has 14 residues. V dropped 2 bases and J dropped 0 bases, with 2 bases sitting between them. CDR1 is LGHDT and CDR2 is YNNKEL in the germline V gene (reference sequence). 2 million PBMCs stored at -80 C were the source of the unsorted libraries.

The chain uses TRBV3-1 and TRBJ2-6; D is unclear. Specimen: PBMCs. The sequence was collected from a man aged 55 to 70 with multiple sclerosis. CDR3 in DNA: TGTGCCAGCAGCCAACGCTCTGGGGCCAACGTCCTGACTTTC. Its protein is CASSQRSGANVLTF.